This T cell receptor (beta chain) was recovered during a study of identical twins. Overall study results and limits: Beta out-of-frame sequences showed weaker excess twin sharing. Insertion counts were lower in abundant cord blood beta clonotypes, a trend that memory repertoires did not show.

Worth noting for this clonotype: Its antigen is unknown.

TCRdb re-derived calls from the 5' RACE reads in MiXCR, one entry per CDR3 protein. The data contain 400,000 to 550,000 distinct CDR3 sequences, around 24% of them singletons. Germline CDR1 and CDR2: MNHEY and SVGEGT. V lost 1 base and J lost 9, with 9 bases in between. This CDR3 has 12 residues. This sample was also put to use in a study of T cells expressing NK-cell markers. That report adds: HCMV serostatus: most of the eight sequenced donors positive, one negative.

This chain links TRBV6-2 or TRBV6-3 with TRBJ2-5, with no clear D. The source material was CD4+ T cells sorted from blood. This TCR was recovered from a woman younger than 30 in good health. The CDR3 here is CASSYLDPAQYF. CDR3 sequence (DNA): TGTGCCAGCAGTTACTTGGACCCCGCCCAGTACTTC.